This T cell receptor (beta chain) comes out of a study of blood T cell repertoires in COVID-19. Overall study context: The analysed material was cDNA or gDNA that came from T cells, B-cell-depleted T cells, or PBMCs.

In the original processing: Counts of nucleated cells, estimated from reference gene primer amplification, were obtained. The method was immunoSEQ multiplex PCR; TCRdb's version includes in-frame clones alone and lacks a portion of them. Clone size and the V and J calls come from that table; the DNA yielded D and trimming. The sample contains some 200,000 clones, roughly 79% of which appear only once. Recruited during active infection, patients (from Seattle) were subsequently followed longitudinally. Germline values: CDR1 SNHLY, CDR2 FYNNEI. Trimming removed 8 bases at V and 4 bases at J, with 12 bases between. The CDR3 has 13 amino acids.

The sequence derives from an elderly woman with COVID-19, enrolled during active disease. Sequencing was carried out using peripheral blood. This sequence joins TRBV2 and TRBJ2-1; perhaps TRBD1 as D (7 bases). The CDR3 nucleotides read TGTGCCAGCGCGCGGGACAGATACAATGAGCAGTTCTTC. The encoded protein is CASARDRYNEQFF.